The 25 T cell receptor beta chains listed next were all sequenced from one sample in a study of early T cells in non-severe SARS-CoV-2 infection. TCRdb redid the calling of the 5' RACE reads with MiXCR, one entry per CDR3 protein. The data hold about 110,000 distinct CDR3 sequences, with approximately 10% observed a single time. The source material was whole blood. The receptors here all came from an adult who was a healthcare worker with PCR-confirmed SARS-CoV-2 infection or an uninfected control (not recorded which).

This clonotype was picked up many times. The V and J genes are TRBV7-9 and TRBJ2-7, with 7 bases fitting TRBD1. V trimming: 1 base; J trimming: 4 bases; junction bases outside the gene matches: 10. This CDR3 is 16 amino acids long. The V gene's germline CDR1 is SEHNR and CDR2 FQNEAQ (reference sequence). The CDR3 spells CASSLEQGPGVYEQYF. CDR3 DNA sequence: TGTGCCAGCAGCTTAGAACAGGGGCCCGGCGTGTACGAGCAGTACTTC.

In this sample, this clonotype turned up many times. This chain uses TRBV7-8 with TRBJ2-4; TRBD1 matches 7 bases. The CDR3 sequence is 16 residues long. The germline gives CDR1 SGHVS, CDR2 FQNEAQ. The V segment lost 5 bases and the J segment 0 bases; nucleotides outside the gene matches: 7. The chain's CDR3 is CASSNRDSIAKNIQYF. The CDR3 nucleotides read TGTGCCAGCAGCAATCGGGACAGTATAGCCAAAAACATTCAGTACTTC.

A note on this clonotype: A much larger clone sits a single nucleotide away, making a read error possible. The chain links TRBV6-6 to TRBJ1-1, with 7 bases aligning to TRBD1. Germline loops: CDR1 MNHNY, CDR2 SVGAGI (reference sequence). This CDR3 has 14 amino acids. Trimming took 0 bases from V and 8 from J; bases not matched to a gene: 6. CDR3 sequence (DNA): TGTGCCAGCAGTTACTCTGGGAGGGGGCACGAAGCTTTCTTT. This gives the protein CASSYSGRGHEAFF.

This clonotype was seen repeatedly, ten times or more. The J gene is TRBJ2-7, the V gene TRBV30; 7 bases fit TRBD2. CDR1 GTSNPN and CDR2 SVGIG come from the germline V gene (reference sequence). Trimming took 5 bases from V and 2 from J; bases not matched to a gene: 0. This CDR3 has 11 residues. In DNA, the CDR3 is TGTGCCTGGGCGGGGGCCTACGAGCAGTACTTC. Amino acids: CAWAGAYEQYF.

This clonotype was seen ten or more times. V usage is TRBV9 and J usage is TRBJ2-1, with 16 bases matching TRBD2. Germline CDR1 and CDR2: SGDLS and YYNGEE. CDR3 length equals 17 residues. With 4 bases clipped from V and 9 bases from J, the junction kept 10 bases outside the gene matches. The CDR3 nucleotides read TGTGCCAGCAGCCCTCCGGGACTAGCGGGAGGGCCGGGTGAGCAGTTCTTC. Translation: CASSPPGLAGGPGEQFF.

The gene calls are TRBV11-2 and TRBJ2-5; TRBD1 agrees at 9 bases. This CDR3 is 15 amino acids long. Germline CDR1 reads SGHAT; CDR2 reads FQNNGV. V was pared by 6 bases and J by 5 bases, with 10 bases of the junction left unmatched. CDR3 nucleotide sequence: TGTGCCAGCAGAAGCCCGGGACAGGGTTTGGAGACCCAGTACTTC. It is translated as CASRSPGQGLETQYF.

This clonotype has just a few counts. The V gene is TRBV23-1, the J gene TRBJ2-4; possible D gene TRBD2, 7 bases. TRBV23-1 is an ORF for which the function is uncertain. The CDR3 covers 19 residues. Deletions cut 0 bases from V and 3 bases from J, with 21 bases between. CDR3 nucleotides: TGCGCCAGCAGTCAATCGGCGGGGGCGTTTTGTGAAGGCAAAAACATTCAGTACTTC. The encoded protein is CASSQSAGAFCEGKNIQYF.

In this sample, this clonotype turned up many times. The V call is TRBV5-4, the J call TRBJ2-7; tentative D call: TRBD2 (5 bases). This CDR3 comprises 14 residues. Germline V CDR1 and CDR2: SGHNT, YYREEE (reference sequence). The germline V and J ends were trimmed by 0 bases and 4 bases, with 11 bases remaining between them. The CDR3 sequence: CASSLASGTYEQYF. In DNA, the CDR3 is TGTGCCAGCAGCTTGGCGAGCGGAACATACGAGCAGTACTTC.

The sample holds many counts of this clonotype. The chain joins TRBV18 to TRBJ1-2; D perhaps matches TRBD1 (5 bases). This CDR3 contains 14 residues. V shed 2 bases and J shed 8 bases, with 15 bases lying between them. CDR1 and CDR2 from the germline V gene are KGHSH and LQKENI. DNA for the CDR3: TGTGCCAGCTCACCAAGCGGGGCCTATGCAGGCTACACCTTC. Residues: CASSPSGAYAGYTF.

The sample holds a few counts of this clonotype. This chain joins TRBV20-1 and TRBJ1-1; D is ambiguous. Per the germline V gene, CDR1 is DFQATT and CDR2 is SNEGSKA (reference sequence). This CDR3 has 13 amino acids. The V gene lost 3 bases and the J gene lost 4 bases, with 12 bases spanning the gap. In nucleotides, the CDR3 is TGCAGTGCTAGTGGTCCGGGGATCACTGAAGCTTTCTTT. It translates to CSASGPGITEAFF.

This clonotype has ten or more counts. This chain links TRBV11-2 with TRBJ1-5; D unresolved. Trimming stripped 5 bases from V and 3 bases from J, with 14 bases between. This CDR3 has 15 residues. Germline-derived CDR1 and CDR2 are SGHAT and FQNNGV. The CDR3 DNA follows: TGTGCCAGCAGCGAAGGCCCGCGGAACAATCAGCCCCAGCATTTT. It specifies CASSEGPRNNQPQHF. Based on the CDR3 plus reference TRBV11-2 and TRBJ1-5, the full variable domain is EAGVAQSPRYKIIEKRQSVAFWCNPISGHATLYWYQQILGQGPKLLIQFQNNGVVDDSQLPKDRFSAERLKGVDSTLKIQPAKLEDSAVYLCASSEGPRNNQPQHFGDGTRLSIL.

At least ten counts were recorded for this clonotype. The V and J genes are TRBV4-3 and TRBJ2-4, with a weak D call TRBD2 (7 bases). The CDR3 runs 16 residues. V shed 0 bases and J shed 6 bases, with 15 bases lying between them. Per germline, CDR1 LGHNA and CDR2 YSLEER. The CDR3 region has the DNA TGCGCCAGCAGCCAAGATTATCGGGGAGGGGGAAACATTCAGTACTTC. This translates into CASSQDYRGGGNIQYF.

This sequence joins TRBV29-1 and TRBJ2-1; no reliable D call. Germline CDR1 and CDR2: SQVTM and ANQGSEA. The V end lost 5 bases, the J end lost 10 bases, and 12 bases lay between the germline ends. The CDR3 extends over 11 amino acids. Here the CDR3 reads CSVPLPGEQFF. The CDR3 DNA sequence: TGCAGCGTTCCACTCCCTGGGGAGCAGTTCTTC.

This clonotype was recorded many times. The rearrangement joins TRBV6-2 or TRBV6-3 to TRBJ2-6, with a weak D call TRBD1 (5 bases). Per germline, CDR1 MNHEY and CDR2 SVGEGT. There are 16 residues in the CDR3. Trimming took 9 bases from V and 2 from J, leaving 17 bases between them. The CDR3 reads CASLQDFVAGANVLTF. The CDR3 DNA sequence: TGTGCCAGTCTACAGGATTTTGTCGCTGGGGCCAACGTCCTGACTTTC.

This clonotype was observed a handful of times. The genes are TRBV12-3 or TRBV12-4 and TRBJ1-1, with 10 bases aligning to TRBD1. The CDR3 is 14 residues long. Unmatched junction bases numbered 8, after V lost 6 bases and J lost 7 bases. DNA for the CDR3: TGTGCCAGCAGCCCGGACAGGGGGGTGAGTGAAGCTTTCTTT. It translates to CASSPDRGVSEAFF.

This clonotype was recorded at least ten times. V gene TRBV4-1 combines with J gene TRBJ1-6; TRBD1 is a possible D gene (5 bases). The V end was cut by 2 bases, the J end by 7 bases, with 18 bases between. CDR3 length equals 17 residues. Germline CDR1 and CDR2: MGHRA and YSYEKL. The DNA for the CDR3 is TGCGCCAGCAGCCAAAAAAACTCCGGGACTGAAAATTCACCCCTCCACTTT. Its translation: CASSQKNSGTENSPLHF.

This clonotype has only a few counts. The chain joins TRBV18 to TRBJ1-1; D unresolved. The CDR3 length is 16 residues. Germline V gives CDR1 KGHSH, CDR2 LQKENI. Trimming cost V 5 bases and J 0 bases, with 16 bases left between them. The CDR3 region is CASSDSSQPLNTEAFF. CDR3 bases: TGTGCCAGCTCAGATTCGAGTCAACCTTTGAACACTGAAGCTTTCTTT.

This clonotype was seen repeatedly, ten times or more. V is TRBV5-1 and J is TRBJ2-7, with D perhaps TRBD1 or TRBD2 (5 bases each). This CDR3 region has 13 residues. V was cut by 4 bases and J by 4 bases, with 12 bases left in between. The germline V gene has CDR1 SGHRS and CDR2 YFSETQ. DNA of the CDR3: TGCGCCAGCAGCCCGGGGCCTACGTACGAGCAGTACTTC. Translating gives CASSPGPTYEQYF.

V and J are TRBV5-1 and TRBJ1-2; tentative D call: TRBD1 (6 bases). The CDR3 has 13 amino acids. CDR1 is SGHRS, CDR2 YFSETQ, per germline. V lost 2 bases and J lost 6, with 11 bases in between. CDR3: CASSFYREDGYTF. DNA of the CDR3: TGCGCCAGCAGCTTTTACAGGGAAGATGGCTACACCTTC.

This clonotype appeared a few times. The chain uses TRBV5-6 and TRBJ2-1, with D possibly being TRBD1 or TRBD2 (5 bases each). Germline loops: CDR1 SGHDT, CDR2 YYEEEE. This CDR3 has 14 residues. The germline V and J ends were trimmed by 4 bases and 2 bases, with 10 bases remaining between them. DNA for the CDR3: TGTGCCAGCAGCCTAGAGGGGACCTACAATGAGCAGTTCTTC. Residues: CASSLEGTYNEQFF.

This clonotype came up many times. The rearrangement links TRBV19 to TRBJ1-4; unclear D gene. Germline V gives CDR1 LNHDA, CDR2 SQIVND (reference sequence). The CDR3 is 11 residues long. The V and J ends lost 9 bases and 7 bases respectively, with 9 bases between them. The DNA of the CDR3 is TGTGCCAGCGAGAACAGTGAAAAACTGTTTTTT. This encodes CASENSEKLFF.

This clonotype was counted ten times or more. The rearrangement uses TRBV5-1 and TRBJ2-1; tentative D call: TRBD2 (5 bases). This CDR3 has 16 residues. Germline CDR1 is SGHRS and CDR2 is YFSETQ. V lost 0 bases to trimming and J lost 6 bases, with 16 bases between them. The chain's CDR3 is CASSLDGDRVGNEQFF. CDR3 DNA: TGCGCCAGCAGCTTGGACGGGGATAGAGTAGGCAATGAGCAGTTCTTC.

This clonotype was seen many times. The chain recombines TRBV25-1 with TRBJ1-5; D uncertain. Germline V CDR1 and CDR2: MGHDK, SYGVNS. Trimming shortened V by 3 bases and J by 9 bases, and 12 bases separated the two germline ends. The CDR3 is 13 amino acids. The CDR3 DNA follows: TGTGCCAGCAGTGAGGGGTGGCATACGCCCCAGCATTTT. Translation gives CASSEGWHTPQHF. The complete variable domain, with remaining parts taken from reference TRBV25-1 and TRBJ1-5, reads EADIYQTPRYLVIGTGKKITLECSQTMGHDKMYWYQQDPGMELHLIHYSYGVNSTEKGDLSSESTVSRIRTEHFPLTLESARPSHTSQYLCASSEGWHTPQHFGDGTRLSIL.

As DNA, the CDR3 is TGTGCCAGCAGCTTGGCTTTTAGCGGGAGTGTATCCGGGGAGCTGTTTTTT. Amino acids: CASSLAFSGSVSGELFF. The chain recombines TRBV5-4 with TRBJ2-2, with 9 bases fitting TRBD2. This CDR3 spans 17 amino acids. Trimming took 0 bases from V and 6 from J; bases not matched to a gene: 9. Germline CDR1 SGHNT, CDR2 YYREEE (reference sequence).

The rearrangement joins TRBV5-4 to TRBJ2-3, with 10 positions matching TRBD1. The CDR3 is made up of 16 amino acids. Germline loops: CDR1 SGHNT, CDR2 YYREEE (reference sequence). J lost 4 bases, V lost 0 bases, and 5 bases had no gene match. DNA of the CDR3: TGTGCCAGCAGCTTGGAACCCGGACAGGGGGCAGATACGCAGTATTTT. This gives the protein CASSLEPGQGADTQYF.